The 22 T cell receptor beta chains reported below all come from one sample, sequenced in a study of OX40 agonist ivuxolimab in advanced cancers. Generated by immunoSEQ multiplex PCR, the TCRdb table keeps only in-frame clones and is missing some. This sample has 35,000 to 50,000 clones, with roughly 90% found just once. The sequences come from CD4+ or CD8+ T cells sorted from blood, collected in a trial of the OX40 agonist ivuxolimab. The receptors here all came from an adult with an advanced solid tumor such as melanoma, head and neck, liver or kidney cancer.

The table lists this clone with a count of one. The CDR3 region has the DNA TGTGCCATCCGACAGACGAGGGAGCAGTACTTC. Translating gives CAIRQTREQYF. The V gene is TRBV10-3, the J gene TRBJ2-7, with TRBD1 as a possible D gene (5 bases). CDR3 length: 11 amino acids. V lost 8 bases and J 7 bases, leaving 12 bases between the germline ends. Germline CDR1 is ENHRY and CDR2 is SYGVKD.

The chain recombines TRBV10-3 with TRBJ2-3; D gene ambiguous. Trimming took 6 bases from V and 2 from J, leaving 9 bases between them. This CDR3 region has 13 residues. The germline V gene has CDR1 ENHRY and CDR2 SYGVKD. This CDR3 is CAISIVLTDTQYF. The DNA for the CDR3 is TGTGCCATCAGCATCGTACTCACAGATACGCAGTATTTT.

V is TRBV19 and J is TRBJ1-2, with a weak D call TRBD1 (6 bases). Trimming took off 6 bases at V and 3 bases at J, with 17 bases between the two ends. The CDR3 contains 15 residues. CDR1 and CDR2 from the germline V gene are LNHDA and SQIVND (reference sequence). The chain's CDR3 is CASSAASKGDYGYTF. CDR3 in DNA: TGTGCCAGTAGCGCCGCCAGCAAGGGGGACTATGGCTACACCTTC.

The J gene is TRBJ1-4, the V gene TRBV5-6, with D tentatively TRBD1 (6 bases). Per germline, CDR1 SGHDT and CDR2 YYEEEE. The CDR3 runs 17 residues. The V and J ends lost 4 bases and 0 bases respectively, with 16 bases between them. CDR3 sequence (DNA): TGTGCCAGCAGCGGGACATCCGGGGTTGCAACTAATGAAAAACTGTTTTTT. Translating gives CASSGTSGVATNEKLFF.

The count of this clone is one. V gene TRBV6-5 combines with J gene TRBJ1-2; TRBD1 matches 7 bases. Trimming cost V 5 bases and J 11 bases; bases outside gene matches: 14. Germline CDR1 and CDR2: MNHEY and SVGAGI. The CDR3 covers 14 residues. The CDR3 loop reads CASSPNYRDSYYTF. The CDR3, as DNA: TGTGCCAGCAGTCCAAATTACCGGGACAGCTATTACACCTTC.

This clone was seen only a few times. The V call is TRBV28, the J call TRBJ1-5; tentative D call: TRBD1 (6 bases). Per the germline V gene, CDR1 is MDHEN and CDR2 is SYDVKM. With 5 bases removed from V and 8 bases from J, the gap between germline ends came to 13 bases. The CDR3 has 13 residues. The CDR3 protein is CASSGGGREPQHF. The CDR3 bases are TGTGCCAGCAGTGGAGGGGGACGGGAGCCCCAGCATTTT. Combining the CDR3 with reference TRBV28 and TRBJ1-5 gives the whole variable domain DVKVTQSSRYLVKRTGEKVFLECVQDMDHENMFWYRQDPGLGLRLIYFSYDVKMKEKGDIPEGYSVSREKKERFSLILESASTNQTSMYLCASSGGGREPQHFGDGTRLSIL.

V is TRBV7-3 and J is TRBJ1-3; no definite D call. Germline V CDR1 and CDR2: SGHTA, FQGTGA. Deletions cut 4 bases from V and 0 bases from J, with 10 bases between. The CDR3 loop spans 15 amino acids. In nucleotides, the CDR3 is TGTGCCAGCAGCTATGACGGAGACTCTGGAAACACCATATATTTT. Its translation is CASSYDGDSGNTIYF. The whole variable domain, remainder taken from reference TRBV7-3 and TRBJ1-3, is GAGVSQTPSNKVTEKGKYVELRCDPISGHTALYWYRQSLGQGPEFLIYFQGTGAADDSGLPNDRFFAVRPEGSVSTLKIQRTERGDSAVYLCASSYDGDSGNTIYFGEGSWLTVV.

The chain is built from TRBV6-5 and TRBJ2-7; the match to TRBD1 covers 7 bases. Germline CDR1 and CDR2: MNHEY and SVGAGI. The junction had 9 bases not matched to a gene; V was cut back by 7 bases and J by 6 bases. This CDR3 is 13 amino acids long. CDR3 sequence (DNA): TGTGCCAGCACGAGGGGGCTAGGACTCGAGCAGTACTTC. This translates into CASTRGLGLEQYF.

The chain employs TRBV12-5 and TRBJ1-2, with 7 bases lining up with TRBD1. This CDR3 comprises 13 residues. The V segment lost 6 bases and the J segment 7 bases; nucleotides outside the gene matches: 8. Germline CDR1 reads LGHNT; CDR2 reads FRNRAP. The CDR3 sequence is CASGQTTGTGYTF. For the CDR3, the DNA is TGTGCTAGTGGCCAAACGACAGGGACTGGCTACACCTTC.

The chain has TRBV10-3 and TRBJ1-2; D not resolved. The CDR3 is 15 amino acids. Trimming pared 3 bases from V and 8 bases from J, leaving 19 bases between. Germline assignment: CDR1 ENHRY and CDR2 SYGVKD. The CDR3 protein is CAISDTTRSTVGYTF. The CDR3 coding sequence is TGTGCCATCAGTGATACGACGCGAAGTACGGTCGGCTACACCTTC.

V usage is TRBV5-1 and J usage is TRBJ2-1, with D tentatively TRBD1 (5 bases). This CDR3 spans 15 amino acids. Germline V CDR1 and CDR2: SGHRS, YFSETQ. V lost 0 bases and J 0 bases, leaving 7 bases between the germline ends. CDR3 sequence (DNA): TGCGCCAGCAGCTTGGACAGGCCCTCCTACAATGAGCAGTTCTTC. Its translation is CASSLDRPSYNEQFF.

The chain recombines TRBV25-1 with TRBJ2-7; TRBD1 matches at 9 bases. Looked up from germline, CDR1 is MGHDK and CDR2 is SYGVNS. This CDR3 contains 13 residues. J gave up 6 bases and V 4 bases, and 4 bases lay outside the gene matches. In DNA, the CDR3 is TGTGCCAGCAGTGGACAGGGGGTAAGCGAGCAGTACTTC. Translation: CASSGQGVSEQYF.

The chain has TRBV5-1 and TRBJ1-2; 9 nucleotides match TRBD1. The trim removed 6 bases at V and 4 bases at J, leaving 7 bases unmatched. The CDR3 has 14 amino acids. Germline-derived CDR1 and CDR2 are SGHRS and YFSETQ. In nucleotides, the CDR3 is TGCGCCAGCAATCCGGGACAGGGAGGCTATGGCTACACCTTC. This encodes CASNPGQGGYGYTF.

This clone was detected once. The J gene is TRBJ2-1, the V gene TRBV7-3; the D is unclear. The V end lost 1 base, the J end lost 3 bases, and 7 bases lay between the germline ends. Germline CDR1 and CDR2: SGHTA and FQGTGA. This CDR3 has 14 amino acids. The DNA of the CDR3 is TGTGCCAGCAGCTTAAAATCGGTCTACAATGAGCAGTTCTTC. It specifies CASSLKSVYNEQFF. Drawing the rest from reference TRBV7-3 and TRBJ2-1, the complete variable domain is GAGVSQTPSNKVTEKGKYVELRCDPISGHTALYWYRQSLGQGPEFLIYFQGTGAADDSGLPNDRFFAVRPEGSVSTLKIQRTERGDSAVYLCASSLKSVYNEQFFGPGTRLTVL.

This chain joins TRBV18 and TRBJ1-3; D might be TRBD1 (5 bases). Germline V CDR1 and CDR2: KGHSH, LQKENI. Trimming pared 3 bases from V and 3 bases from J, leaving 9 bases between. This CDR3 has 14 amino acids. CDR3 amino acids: CASSPWGIGNTIYF. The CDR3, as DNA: TGTGCCAGCTCACCCTGGGGCATTGGAAACACCATATATTTT.

The CDR3 nucleotides read TGTGCCAGCTCACCGGACAGGGGAGGGGAAAAACTGTTTTTT. This encodes CASSPDRGGEKLFF. The rearrangement joins TRBV18 to TRBJ1-4, with 9 bases matching TRBD1. Germline V lookup: CDR1 KGHSH, CDR2 LQKENI. The V segment lost 3 bases and the J segment 8 bases; nucleotides outside the gene matches: 4. The CDR3 runs 14 residues. Full variable domain (rest looked up from reference TRBV18 and TRBJ1-4): NAGVMQNPRHLVRRRGQEARLRCSPMKGHSHVYWYRQLPEEGLKFMVYLQKENIIDESGMPKERFSAEFPKEGPSILRIQQVVRGDSAAYFCASSPDRGGEKLFFGSGTQLSVL.

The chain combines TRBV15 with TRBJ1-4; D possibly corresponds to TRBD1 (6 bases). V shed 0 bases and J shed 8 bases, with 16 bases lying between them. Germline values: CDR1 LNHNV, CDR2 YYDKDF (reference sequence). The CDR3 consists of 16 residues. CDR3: CATSRESGPGGEKLFF. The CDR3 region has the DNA TGTGCCACCAGCAGAGAGTCAGGACCCGGGGGCGAAAAACTGTTTTTT.

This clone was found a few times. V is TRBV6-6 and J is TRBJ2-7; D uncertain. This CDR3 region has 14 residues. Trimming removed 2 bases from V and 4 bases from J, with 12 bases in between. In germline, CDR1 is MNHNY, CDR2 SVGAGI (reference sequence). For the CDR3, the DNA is TGTGCCAGCAGTTACCCCCTTTATAGGTACGAGCAGTACTTC. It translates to CASSYPLYRYEQYF.

CDR3 in DNA: TGTGCCAGCAGTCGGAGGGCGGGTGAAAAACTGTTTTTT. Translating it yields CASSRRAGEKLFF. V usage is TRBV2 and J usage is TRBJ1-4; the D is unclear. The CDR3 is 13 residues long. With 5 bases removed from V and 7 bases from J, the gap between germline ends came to 11 bases. Germline assignment: CDR1 SNHLY and CDR2 FYNNEI.

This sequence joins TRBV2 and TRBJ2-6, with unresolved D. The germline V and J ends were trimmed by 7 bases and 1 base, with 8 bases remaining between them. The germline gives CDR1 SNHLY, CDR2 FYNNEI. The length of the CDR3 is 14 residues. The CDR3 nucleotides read TGTGCCAGCATATATGATTCTGGGGCCAACGTCCTGACTTTC. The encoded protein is CASIYDSGANVLTF.

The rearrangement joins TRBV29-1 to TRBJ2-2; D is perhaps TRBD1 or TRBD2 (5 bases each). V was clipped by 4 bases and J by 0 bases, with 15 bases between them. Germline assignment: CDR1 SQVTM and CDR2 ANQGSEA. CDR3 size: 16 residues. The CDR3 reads CSVGFTVGANTGELFF. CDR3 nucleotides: TGCAGCGTTGGTTTTACAGTGGGGGCGAACACCGGGGAGCTGTTTTTT.

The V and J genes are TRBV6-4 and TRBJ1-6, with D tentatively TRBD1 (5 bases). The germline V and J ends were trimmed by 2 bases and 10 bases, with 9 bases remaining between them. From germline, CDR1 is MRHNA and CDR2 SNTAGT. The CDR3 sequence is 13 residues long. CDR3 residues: CASSDGGLSPLHF. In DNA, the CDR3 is TGTGCCAGCAGTGACGGGGGTTTATCACCCCTCCACTTT.